A selection of T cell receptor beta chains follows, all from one sample in a study of T cells in localized non-small cell lung cancer. The table came from immunoSEQ multiplex PCR; TCRdb's copy has only in-frame clones and leaves some out. The table lists roughly 40,000 clones, about 87% of them singletons. Sequencing was performed on peripheral blood, taken before any cancer treatment. Receptors were obtained from a man aged 18 to 49 with stage I lung adenocarcinoma. The CDR3 runs from the conserved cysteine through the conserved F or W. Clone size is stated in some rows and not others, as once, few, many or a class when expanded.

V | size | CDR3
TRBV27 | NA | CATLPAGGLNTEAFF
TRBV4-3 | NA | CASSQDLGGENTEAFF
TRBV27 | NA | CASSLRTGENQPQHF
TRBV19 | few | CASSIIPTANTGELFF
TRBV2 | NA | CASLYLNTEAFF
TRBV19 | NA | CASTKGTEGRLVYGYTF
TRBV4-3 | NA | CASSQPPGLEAGELFF
TRBV7-3 | NA | CASSLRGNTEAFF
TRBV4-1 | NA | CASSQVGQGVNEQFF
TRBV9 | NA | CASSVAGTGNGYTF
TRBV4-2 | once | CASSQRVLTGAKNIQYF
TRBV9 | NA | CASSVAVRLDTQYF
TRBV6-1 | NA | CASIRDRVTSYEQYF
TRBV27 | NA | CASSPRTSAYNEQFF
TRBV5-6 | NA | CASSWGHSNQPQHF
TRBV28 | NA | CASSWGRGRRETQYF
TRBV9 | few | CASSVTSGTQETQYF
TRBV25-1 | NA | CASSDGVTGLETQYF
TRBV7-9 | few | CASSFGAENSGANVLTF
TRBV19 | medium-sized | CASALTGPIPYGYTF
TRBV11-2 | few | CASSLVGLAGGSETQYF
TRBV6-5 | NA | CASSFGARAEAFF
TRBV30 | NA | CAWSVLRVGNTIYF
TRBV27 | NA | CASSLSWGNTEAFF
TRBV11-3 | NA | CASSFRPGPYNEQFF
TRBV20-1 | NA | CSAPTQDTQYF
TRBV11-2 | NA | CASSLVAGTYEQYF
TRBV11-3 | NA | CASSYKGLSTGELFF
TRBV18 | NA | CASSPMGTGFQHF
TRBV7-9 | NA | CASSLPRLDPSTDTQYF
TRBV29-1 | NA | CSVSQGARDQPQHF
TRBV2 | NA | CASGRGVHYTF
TRBV19 | once | CASSIGQLRGYGYTF
TRBV19 | NA | CASMTPGGKEQYF
TRBV5-4 | NA | CASSVPGSGYTF
TRBV19 | NA | CASRRQGSDYGYTF
TRBV28 | NA | CASYLSGQKAFF
TRBV19 | NA | CASSRTGGSGANVLTF
TRBV10-2 | NA | CASSSGGGTDTQYF
TRBV5-1 | NA | CASSLVATGELFF
TRBV13 | NA | CASSLDWGSNTEAFF
TRBV5-4 | NA | CASSLGGGIPQPQHF
TRBV7-8 | NA | CASSVRQGSGNTIYF
TRBV4-3 | NA | CASSQDGFLNEKLFF
TRBV19 | NA | CASTDRVEQYF
TRBV18 | NA | CASSPPNRGSYEQYF
TRBV5-4 | once | CASSLAGRFTDTQYF
TRBV20-1 | NA | CSASRDTEAFF
TRBV5-8 | NA | CASSWRQSQGDTQYF
TRBV6-1 | NA | CASRDQENTEAFF
TRBV10-3 | NA | CAISESIILTANYGYTF
TRBV27 | NA | CASSLQGIEYTEAFF
TRBV7-8 | once | CASSLGNSRTGQPQHF
TRBV11-3 | NA | CASSPSGGANNEQFF
TRBV5-6 | NA | CASSFAETRKQYF
TRBV15 | NA | CATSRDWDTNQPQHF
TRBV7-9 | NA | CASSLSSADTQYF